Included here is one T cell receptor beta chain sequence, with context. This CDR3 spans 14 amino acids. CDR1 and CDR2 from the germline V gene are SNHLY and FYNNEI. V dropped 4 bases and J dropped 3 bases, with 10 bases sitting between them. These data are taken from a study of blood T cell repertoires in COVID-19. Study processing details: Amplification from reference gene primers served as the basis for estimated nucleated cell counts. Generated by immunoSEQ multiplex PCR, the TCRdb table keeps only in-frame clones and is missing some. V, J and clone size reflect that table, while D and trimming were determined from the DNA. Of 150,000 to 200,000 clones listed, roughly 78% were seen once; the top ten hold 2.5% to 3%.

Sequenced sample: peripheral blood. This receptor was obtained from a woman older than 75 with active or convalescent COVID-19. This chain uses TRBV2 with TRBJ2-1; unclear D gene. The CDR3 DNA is TGTGCCAGCAGTGCGAGGCAGAACTACAATGAGCAGTTCTTC. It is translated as CASSARQNYNEQFF.